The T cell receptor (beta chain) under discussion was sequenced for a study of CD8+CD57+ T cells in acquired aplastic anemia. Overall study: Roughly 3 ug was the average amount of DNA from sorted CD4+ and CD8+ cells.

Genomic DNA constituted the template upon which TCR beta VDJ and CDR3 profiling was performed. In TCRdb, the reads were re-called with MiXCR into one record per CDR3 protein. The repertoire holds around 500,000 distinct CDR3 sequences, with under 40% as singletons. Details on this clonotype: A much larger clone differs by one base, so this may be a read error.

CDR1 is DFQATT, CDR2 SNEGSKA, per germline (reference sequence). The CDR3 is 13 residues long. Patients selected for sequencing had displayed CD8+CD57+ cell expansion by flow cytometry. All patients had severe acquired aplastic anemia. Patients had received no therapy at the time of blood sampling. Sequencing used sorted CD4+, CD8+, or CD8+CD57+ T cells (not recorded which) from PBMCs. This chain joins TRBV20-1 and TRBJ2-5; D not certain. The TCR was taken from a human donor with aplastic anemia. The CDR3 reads CSARDGPSETRYF. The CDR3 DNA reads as TGCAGTGCTAGAGATGGGCCGTCGGAGACCCGGTACTTC.